The 18 T cell receptor beta chains in this list originate from one sample, sequenced in a study of blood T cell repertoires in COVID-19. Assay used: immunoSEQ multiplex PCR; TCRdb lists only in-frame clones, some missing. Here the sample spans about 140,000 clones, 88% being singletons. Specimen: peripheral blood. The source of these receptors is a human donor with COVID-19, enrolled during active disease. The donor label of this sample is uncertain.

The chain employs TRBV6-5 and TRBJ2-5; maybe TRBD2 (5 bases). Looked up from germline, CDR1 is MNHEY and CDR2 is SVGAGI. Trimming removed 2 bases from V and 4 bases from J, with 14 bases in between. The CDR3 length is 15 residues. The CDR3 loop reads CASSYEGSGGETQYF. CDR3 sequence (DNA): TGTGCCAGCAGTTACGAGGGAAGCGGAGGAGAGACCCAGTACTTC.

This clone was seen a few times. The chain carries TRBV12-3 or TRBV12-4 and TRBJ1-1, with D hard to call. The CDR3 is 13 residues long. Trimming removed 6 bases from V and 6 bases from J, with 14 bases in between. The CDR3 coding sequence is TGTGCCAGCAGCCCCACAGCCGGGGCTGAAGCTTTCTTT. As protein: CASSPTAGAEAFF.

This clone appeared a few times. This chain uses TRBV3-1 (or the pseudogene TRBV3-2) with TRBJ1-1; D is possibly TRBD1 (5 bases). Trimming stripped 7 bases from V and 3 bases from J, with 9 bases between. This CDR3 comprises 12 residues. The germline V gene encodes CDR1 LGHDT and CDR2 YNNKEL (reference sequence). CDR3 in amino acids: CASTLGDTEAFF. The CDR3 DNA sequence: TGTGCCAGCACCCTAGGGGACACTGAAGCTTTCTTT.

V and J are TRBV27 and TRBJ2-2; D not resolved. The CDR3 length is 14 residues. Trimming pared 4 bases from V and 7 bases from J, leaving 13 bases between. Germline CDR1 MNHEY, CDR2 SMNVEV (reference sequence). The CDR3, as DNA: TGTGCCAGCAGTTCTCTGATCAGTGGCGGGGAGCTGTTTTTT. Translation: CASSSLISGGELFF.

The rearrangement uses TRBV6-5 and TRBJ1-1; D may be TRBD1 (6 bases). This CDR3 contains 12 residues. V was cut by 7 bases and J by 1 base, with 7 bases left in between. CDR1 and CDR2 (germline): MNHEY, SVGAGI. CDR3 in DNA: TGTGCCAGCAAACAGGGGAACACTGAAGCTTTCTTT. Amino acids: CASKQGNTEAFF.

V gene TRBV5-1 combines with J gene TRBJ1-1; D is uncertain. This CDR3 is 12 amino acids long. The V gene lost 5 bases and the J gene lost 3 bases, with 8 bases spanning the gap. The V gene's germline CDR1 is SGHRS and CDR2 YFSETQ. The CDR3 here is CASSSQDTEAFF. For the CDR3, the DNA is TGCGCCAGCAGTAGTCAGGACACTGAAGCTTTCTTT.

V is TRBV7-3 and J is TRBJ2-1; D perhaps matches TRBD2 (5 bases). Germline CDR1 is SGHTA and CDR2 is FQGTGA. This CDR3 spans 14 amino acids. V shed 2 bases and J shed 6 bases, with 11 bases lying between them. CDR3 DNA: TGTGCCAGCAGCTTACCGGAGCGGTCCAATGAGCAGTTCTTC. Protein: CASSLPERSNEQFF.

V usage is TRBV7-3 and J usage is TRBJ1-1; 7 bases map to TRBD1. Trimming removed 1 base from V and 7 bases from J; junction bases left unmatched: 9. Germline CDR1 SGHTA, CDR2 FQGTGA. CDR3 size: 15 residues. Here the CDR3 reads CASSLMGGGDSEAFF. CDR3 bases: TGTGCCAGCAGCTTAATGGGCGGAGGGGACAGTGAAGCTTTCTTT.

The chain employs TRBV6-4 and TRBJ2-1, with TRBD2 identical over 12 bases. The CDR3 has 15 residues. V lost 4 bases to trimming and J lost 10 bases; unmatched junction nucleotides: 8. CDR1 and CDR2 from the germline V gene are MRHNA and SNTAGT. This chain's CDR3 is CASSVLAGGIGEQFF. CDR3 in DNA: TGTGCCAGCAGTGTTCTAGCGGGAGGGATCGGGGAGCAGTTCTTC.

This clone has only one observation. The CDR3 here is CASSATGGETQYF. The CDR3 DNA sequence: TGCGCCAGCAGCGCGACAGGGGGAGAGACCCAGTACTTC. This rearrangement joins TRBV5-1 to TRBJ2-5; TRBD1 agrees at 9 bases. This CDR3 spans 13 amino acids. After removal of 4 bases from V and 4 bases from J, the junction contained 2 bases not matched to a gene. Germline-derived CDR1 and CDR2 are SGHRS and YFSETQ.

This chain uses TRBV4-1 with TRBJ1-1, with 8 nucleotides matching TRBD1. The CDR3 spans 17 residues. Germline V CDR1 and CDR2: MGHRA, YSYEKL. Trimming at V came to 3 bases and at J to 3 bases, leaving 12 bases not matched to a gene. The CDR3 region is CASSQAFRGRRDTEAFF. The CDR3, as DNA: TGCGCCAGCAGCCAGGCATTCAGGGGGCGACGGGACACTGAAGCTTTCTTT.

V usage is TRBV7-3 and J usage is TRBJ2-3; 10 bases map to TRBD2. The germline CDR1 and CDR2 sequences are SGHTA and FQGTGA. This CDR3 contains 16 residues. Unmatched junction bases numbered 7, after V lost 5 bases and J lost 2 bases. CDR3 DNA: TGTGCCAGCAGCCTATCTGGACTAGCGGTCACAGATACGCAGTATTTT. Its translation: CASSLSGLAVTDTQYF.

This clone was seen just once. The chain combines TRBV6-2 or TRBV6-3 with TRBJ2-7, with 9 bases identical to TRBD1. The V gene end was trimmed by 6 bases and the J gene end by 4 bases; junction bases not matched to a gene: 7. CDR1 is MNHEY, CDR2 SVGEGT, per germline. This CDR3 comprises 14 residues. CDR3 in amino acids: CASSRQQGAYEQYF. As DNA, the CDR3 is TGTGCCAGCAGCCGACAACAGGGGGCTTACGAGCAGTACTTC.

The chain employs TRBV7-9 and TRBJ2-5; 10 nucleotides match TRBD1. The J segment lost 1 base and the V segment lost 5 bases, leaving 13 bases of the junction unmatched. The CDR3 extends over 18 amino acids. Germline CDR1 SEHNR, CDR2 FQNEAQ (reference sequence). CDR3 loop: CASSPRDRGATPQETQYF. The CDR3 DNA sequence: TGTGCCAGCAGCCCCCGGGACAGGGGCGCAACGCCCCAAGAGACCCAGTACTTC. Full variable domain (outside the CDR3, taken from reference TRBV7-9 and TRBJ2-5): DTGVSQNPRHKITKRGQNVTFRCDPISEHNRLYWYRQTLGQGPEFLTYFQNEAQLEKSRLLSDRFSAERPKGSFSTLEIQRTEQGDSAMYLCASSPRDRGATPQETQYFGPGTRLLVL.

The chain combines TRBV7-3 with TRBJ2-1, with TRBD2 identical over 8 bases. This CDR3 region has 17 residues. V was clipped by 1 base and J by 2 bases; unmatched bases: 7. Germline V lookup: CDR1 SGHTA, CDR2 FQGTGA. The CDR3 is CASSLIGGLGAYNEQFF. DNA of the CDR3: TGTGCCAGCAGCTTAATCGGGGGACTAGGTGCCTACAATGAGCAGTTCTTC.

This clone is labeled medium-sized. The gene calls are TRBV27 and TRBJ1-3; the D is unclear. The V gene lost 6 bases and the J gene lost 0 bases, with 9 bases spanning the gap. Germline V gene sequence: CDR1 MNHEY, CDR2 SMNVEV (reference sequence). The length of the CDR3 is 14 residues. CDR3 nucleotide sequence: TGTGCCAGCAGAGACACTTACTCTGGAAACACCATATATTTT. It codes for CASRDTYSGNTIYF.

The chain employs TRBV7-8 and TRBJ2-1; 7 bases are a match to TRBD1. The V segment lost 6 bases and the J segment 9 bases; nucleotides outside the gene matches: 11. CDR3 length: 14 amino acids. Germline CDR1 is SGHVS and CDR2 is FQNEAQ. The DNA for the CDR3 is TGTGCCAGCAGGACCCAGGGGGAAACTGGTGAGCAGTTCTTC. Encoded protein: CASRTQGETGEQFF.

The gene calls are TRBV6-5 and TRBJ1-3; 7 bases fit TRBD1. With 6 bases clipped from V and 3 bases from J, the junction kept 5 bases outside the gene matches. Germline lookup yields CDR1 MNHEY and CDR2 SVGAGI. The CDR3 has 14 residues. As DNA, the CDR3 is TGTGCCAGCAGCTCCGGGACAGTTGGAAACACCATATATTTT. Protein product: CASSSGTVGNTIYF.